Listed here are 8 T cell receptor beta chains from one sample, sequenced in a study of beta chain features in type 1 diabetes. Expressed TCRB transcripts got sequenced, as all isolated RNA was reverse transcribed. The repertoire was sequenced with immunoSEQ multiplex PCR; TCRdb's copy has only in-frame clones and lacks some. The sample records some 500,000 clones, approximately 10% being singletons. Material for sequencing was naive CD4+ T cells from blood. The receptors stem from a woman in her late teens or twenties in good health.

This chain uses TRBV14 with TRBJ2-7; tentatively, D is TRBD1 or TRBD2 (6 bases each). The CDR3 is 14 amino acids. Between the trimmed V and J ends, which lost 6 bases and 0 bases, there was a span of 12 bases. Germline CDR1 and CDR2: SGHDN and FVKESK. In DNA, the CDR3 is TGTGCCAGCAGTCGGAGGGGGGTCTCCTACGAGCAGTACTTC. Translated: CASSRRGVSYEQYF.

This clone turned up a few times. This chain uses TRBV4-3 with TRBJ2-1; D not resolved. Deletions cut 4 bases from V and 5 bases from J, with 9 bases between. From germline, CDR1 is LGHNA and CDR2 YSLEER. This CDR3 spans 13 amino acids. DNA for the CDR3: TGCGCCAGCAGCCCAAATTACAACAATGAGCAGTTCTTC. Protein sequence: CASSPNYNNEQFF.

Many counts were recorded for this clone. The gene calls are TRBV30 and TRBJ1-1; TRBD1 is a possible D gene (5 bases). Trimming took off 2 bases at V and 10 bases at J, with 11 bases between the two ends. CDR1 and CDR2 from the germline V gene are GTSNPN and SVGIG (reference sequence). The CDR3 spans 11 residues. The DNA for the CDR3 is TGTGCCTGGAGTCGGGGCGACGGAGCTTTCTTT. Encoded protein: CAWSRGDGAFF.

The chain uses TRBV7-6 and TRBJ2-5, with D hard to call. Trimming removed 1 base from V and 4 bases from J, with 4 bases in between. There are 12 residues in the CDR3. CDR1 is SGHVS and CDR2 is FNYEAQ in the germline V gene. The DNA of the CDR3 is TGTGCCAGCAGCTTAGTACCAGAGACCCAGTACTTC. Translation: CASSLVPETQYF.

This sequence joins TRBV7-9 and TRBJ2-3, with 11 bases that match TRBD2. V dropped 1 base and J dropped 3; count of bases not matched to a gene: 12. Germline-derived CDR1 and CDR2 are SEHNR and FQNEAQ (reference sequence). There are 19 residues in the CDR3. The CDR3 spells CASSLVRLAGSRGTDTQYF. The CDR3 bases are TGTGCCAGCAGCTTAGTGAGACTAGCGGGAAGTCGTGGTACAGATACGCAGTATTTT.

This chain uses TRBV9 with TRBJ2-3; D might be TRBD2 (6 bases). This CDR3 is 14 amino acids long. Trimming stripped 5 bases from V and 2 bases from J, with 12 bases between. CDR1 is SGDLS and CDR2 is YYNGEE in the germline V gene. Written as DNA, the CDR3 is TGTGCCAGCAGTGCGGGACGAATCACAGATACGCAGTATTTT. It codes for CASSAGRITDTQYF. Filled out from reference TRBV9 and TRBJ2-3, the complete variable domain reads DSGVTQTPKHLITATGQRVTLRCSPRSGDLSVYWYQQSLDQGLQFLIQYYNGEERAKGNILERFSAQQFPDLHSELNLSSLELGDSALYFCASSAGRITDTQYFGPGTRLTVL.

V gene TRBV6-5 combines with J gene TRBJ1-4, with TRBD1 as a possible D gene (5 bases). Germline-derived CDR1 and CDR2 are MNHEY and SVGAGI. CDR3 length equals 16 residues. V was shortened by 0 bases and J by 2 bases, with 10 bases between the two germline ends. CDR3 coding DNA: TGTGCCAGCAGTTACTCAGGGACTCGGACTAATGAAAAACTGTTTTTT. Protein sequence: CASSYSGTRTNEKLFF.

For the CDR3, the DNA is TGTGCCAGCAGTCTACCCCCTAGCGGGGGGAGTGAGCAGTTCTTC. Residues: CASSLPPSGGSEQFF. This chain joins TRBV28 and TRBJ2-1, with 11 bases aligning to TRBD2. The CDR3 extends over 15 amino acids. Trimming at V came to 5 bases and at J to 9 bases, leaving 9 bases not matched to a gene. Germline CDR1 is MDHEN and CDR2 is SYDVKM.